The clone carrying this TCR beta chain was detected ten times or more. In the study's own analysis: Estimation of nucleated cell counts relied on the amplification of reference gene primers. This table comes from immunoSEQ multiplex PCR, and its TCRdb copy is limited to in-frame clones, with some not included. D and trimming were read from the DNA, whereas the V and J calls and clone size are those reported in that table. Here the sample spans roughly 65,000 clones, about 83% being singletons. The data were obtained in a study of blood T cell repertoires in COVID-19. The CDR3 length is 14 residues. Trimming pared 5 bases from V and 6 bases from J, leaving 13 bases between. Germline V gene data show CDR1 as SGHVS and CDR2 as FQNEAQ.

This TCR was sampled from a human donor in a cohort sampled during active COVID-19. The sample comprised peripheral blood. The rearrangement joins TRBV7-8 to TRBJ1-4; a possible D gene is TRBD1 (6 bases). For the CDR3, the DNA is TGTGCCAGCAGCCGGACAGAGCGGGATGAAAAACTGTTTTTT. Protein: CASSRTERDEKLFF.